This T cell receptor (beta chain) was sequenced in a study of Graves' ophthalmopathy and Graves' hyperthyroidism. Whole-study findings and limits: Blood also contained most of the expanded thyroid clonotypes above 0.001 frequency.

A word on this clonotype: What it recognizes is unknown.

CDR3 size: 14 residues. V dropped 8 bases and J dropped 14; count of bases not matched to a gene: 18. Germline CDR1 SQVTM, CDR2 ANQGSEA. The TCR beta CDR3 regions underwent amplification from RNA transcripts. Second-round multiplex PCR came after a first-round RT-PCR that employed HTBI primers. A single record per CDR3 protein comes from TCRdb applying MiXCR to the multiplex PCR reads. In the table there are around 590,000 distinct CDR3 sequences, under 40% of which are singletons. The TCR was taken from an adult man with Graves' hyperthyroidism. The sample taken for sequencing was peripheral blood or thyroid tissue (not recorded which). The rearrangement links TRBV29-1 to TRBJ1-6; 7 bases are a match to TRBD1. The CDR3 bases are TGCAGCTTAGAGTGGGACAGTCATCCCCTGTCCCTCCACTTT. This codes for CSLEWDSHPLSLHF. Full variable domain (missing parts from reference TRBV29-1 and TRBJ1-6): SAVISQKPSRDICQRGTSLTIQCQVDSQVTMMFWYRQQPGQSLTLIATANQGSEATYESGFVIDKFPISRPNLTFSTLTVSNMSPEDSSIYLCSLEWDSHPLSLHFGNGTRLTVT.